The clone carrying this T cell receptor beta chain appeared many times. Its specificity is unknown. The data were obtained in a study of neurological immune-mediated disorders. Findings of the study overall: Multiple sclerosis was found to have the least TCR clonal expansion, below healthy controls, and HTLV-1-associated myelopathy the most.

In TCRdb, the 5' RACE reads were re-called with MiXCR into one record per CDR3 protein. The data hold around 68,000 distinct CDR3 sequences, with more than 3.5% observed a single time. Germline V gene lookup returns CDR1 MNHEY and CDR2 SVGEGT. This CDR3 spans 14 amino acids. J lost 4 bases, V lost 6 bases, and 5 bases had no gene match. The TCR was taken from a man aged 50 to 60 with multiple sclerosis. What was sequenced was PBMCs. This rearrangement joins TRBV6-2 or TRBV6-3 to TRBJ2-5; 10 bases are shared with TRBD1. CDR3 in amino acids: CASRGQGMGETQYF. In DNA form, the CDR3 reads TGTGCCAGCAGGGGACAGGGGATGGGAGAGACCCAGTACTTC.